This T cell receptor (beta chain) was recorded in a study of human T cells and chemical hapten exposure. Study-level findings and limits: Expanded TCRs produced significantly more large CDR3 similarity clusters than controls did.

TCRdb recomputed calls from the RACE reads with MiXCR, one row per CDR3 protein. The table has about 77,000 distinct CDR3 sequences, 14% seen once. A word on this clonotype: What it binds is unknown.

The time point here: pre-sensitization, week 0. Treatment specified: therapeutic diphenylcyclopropenone sensitization with weekly scalp DPC. The V and J ends lost 1 base and 0 bases respectively, with 11 bases between them. CDR1 SGHRS and CDR2 YFSETQ come from the germline V gene. This CDR3 contains 15 residues. The chain has TRBV5-1 and TRBJ2-7; the D is unclear. The clonotype comes from a woman aged 50 to 60 with alopecia areata. Some clones in this sample may be carry-over from other donors' samples. The sample here was whole blood, taken in connection with sensitization to the hapten diphenylcyclopropenone (DPC). CDR3 sequence (DNA): TGCGCCAGCAGCTTGTCGTGGGAAAGCTCCTACGAGCAGTACTTC. Protein: CASSLSWESSYEQYF.